This entry concerns a single TCR beta chain. Profiled with immunoSEQ multiplex PCR; TCRdb holds only in-frame clones, not every one. Of 53,000 or so clones listed, 65% to 85% are singletons. The data derive from a study of blood T cell repertoires in COVID-19. Study as a whole: Collection of acute and convalescent COVID-19 samples took place in the United States, Italy and Spain. The cDNA or gDNA used as material had been derived from T cells, B-cell-depleted T cells, or PBMCs.

Sequencing was carried out using peripheral blood. The source is a man between 65 and 80 years old with active or convalescent COVID-19.

The CDR3 here is CASSLPGQGMREQYF. CDR3 in DNA: TGTGCCAGCAGCTTACCGGGACAGGGGATGAGGGAGCAGTACTTC. The rearrangement joins TRBV5-4 to TRBJ2-7; TRBD1 aligns across 10 bases. Trimming took 2 bases from V and 7 from J; bases not matched to a gene: 9. Germline CDR1 is SGHNT and CDR2 is YYREEE (reference sequence). The CDR3 runs 15 residues.